These T cell receptor beta chains were read from a single sample in a study of Ad26.COV2.S vaccination and SARS-CoV-2 variants. Profiling relied on immunoSEQ multiplex PCR, and the TCRdb table lists in-frame clones only, not all of them. This sample has around 300,000 clones, with around nine tenths found just once. The source material was peripheral blood, sampled in a trial of Ad26.COV2.S vaccine versus placebo. Receptors were obtained from a person aged 18-65 years who received the Ad26.COV2.S COVID-19 vaccine or a placebo. CDR3s include the opening cysteine and the closing phenylalanine or tryptophan. Where a row states a size, it is once, few, many or the class of an expanded clone; other rows omit it.

>-|TRBJ2-1|TRBV6-5
CASSRDRDNEQFF
>-|TRBJ2-1|TRBV5-4
CASSLVGSYNEQFF
>-|TRBJ1-3|TRBV7-6
CASSLNRRGSRGNTIYF
>-|TRBJ1-5|TRBV28
CASSSPPREGQPQHF
>few|TRBJ2-1|TRBV29-1
CSAQREGREQFF
>-|TRBJ2-1|TRBV12-5
CASGLGLLAGVYNEQFF
>once|TRBJ2-1|TRBV29-1
CSVEGGQGTYNEQFF
>-|TRBJ1-1|TRBV29-1
CSVIGQRNTEAFF
>-|TRBJ1-2|TRBV7-8
CASSPGMGEYYGYTF
>-|TRBJ2-1|TRBV5-4
CASSLGGNNNEQFF
>-|TRBJ2-5|TRBV11-2
CASSLSGTGAVQETQYF
>-|TRBJ2-5|TRBV30
CAWSVHGREETQYF
>-|TRBJ2-1|TRBV16
CASSQSPFSYNEQFF
>-|TRBJ2-5|TRBV7-3
CASPPNQTQYF
>-|TRBJ1-1|TRBV11-1
CASSLRVGNTEAFF
>-|TRBJ2-7|TRBV7-6
CASSLDPLYEQYF
>-|TRBJ1-1|TRBV29-1
CSGGRENTEAFF
>-|TRBJ1-3|TRBV7-9
CASSTRPGVLGNTIYF
>-|TRBJ1-5|TRBV28
CASSSPDRGFSNQPQHF
>once|TRBJ1-5|TRBV14
CASSHDSNQPQHF
>-|TRBJ2-1|TRBV5-1
CASSSQAMSYNEQFF
>-|TRBJ2-4|TRBV9
CASSDSPAPENIQYF